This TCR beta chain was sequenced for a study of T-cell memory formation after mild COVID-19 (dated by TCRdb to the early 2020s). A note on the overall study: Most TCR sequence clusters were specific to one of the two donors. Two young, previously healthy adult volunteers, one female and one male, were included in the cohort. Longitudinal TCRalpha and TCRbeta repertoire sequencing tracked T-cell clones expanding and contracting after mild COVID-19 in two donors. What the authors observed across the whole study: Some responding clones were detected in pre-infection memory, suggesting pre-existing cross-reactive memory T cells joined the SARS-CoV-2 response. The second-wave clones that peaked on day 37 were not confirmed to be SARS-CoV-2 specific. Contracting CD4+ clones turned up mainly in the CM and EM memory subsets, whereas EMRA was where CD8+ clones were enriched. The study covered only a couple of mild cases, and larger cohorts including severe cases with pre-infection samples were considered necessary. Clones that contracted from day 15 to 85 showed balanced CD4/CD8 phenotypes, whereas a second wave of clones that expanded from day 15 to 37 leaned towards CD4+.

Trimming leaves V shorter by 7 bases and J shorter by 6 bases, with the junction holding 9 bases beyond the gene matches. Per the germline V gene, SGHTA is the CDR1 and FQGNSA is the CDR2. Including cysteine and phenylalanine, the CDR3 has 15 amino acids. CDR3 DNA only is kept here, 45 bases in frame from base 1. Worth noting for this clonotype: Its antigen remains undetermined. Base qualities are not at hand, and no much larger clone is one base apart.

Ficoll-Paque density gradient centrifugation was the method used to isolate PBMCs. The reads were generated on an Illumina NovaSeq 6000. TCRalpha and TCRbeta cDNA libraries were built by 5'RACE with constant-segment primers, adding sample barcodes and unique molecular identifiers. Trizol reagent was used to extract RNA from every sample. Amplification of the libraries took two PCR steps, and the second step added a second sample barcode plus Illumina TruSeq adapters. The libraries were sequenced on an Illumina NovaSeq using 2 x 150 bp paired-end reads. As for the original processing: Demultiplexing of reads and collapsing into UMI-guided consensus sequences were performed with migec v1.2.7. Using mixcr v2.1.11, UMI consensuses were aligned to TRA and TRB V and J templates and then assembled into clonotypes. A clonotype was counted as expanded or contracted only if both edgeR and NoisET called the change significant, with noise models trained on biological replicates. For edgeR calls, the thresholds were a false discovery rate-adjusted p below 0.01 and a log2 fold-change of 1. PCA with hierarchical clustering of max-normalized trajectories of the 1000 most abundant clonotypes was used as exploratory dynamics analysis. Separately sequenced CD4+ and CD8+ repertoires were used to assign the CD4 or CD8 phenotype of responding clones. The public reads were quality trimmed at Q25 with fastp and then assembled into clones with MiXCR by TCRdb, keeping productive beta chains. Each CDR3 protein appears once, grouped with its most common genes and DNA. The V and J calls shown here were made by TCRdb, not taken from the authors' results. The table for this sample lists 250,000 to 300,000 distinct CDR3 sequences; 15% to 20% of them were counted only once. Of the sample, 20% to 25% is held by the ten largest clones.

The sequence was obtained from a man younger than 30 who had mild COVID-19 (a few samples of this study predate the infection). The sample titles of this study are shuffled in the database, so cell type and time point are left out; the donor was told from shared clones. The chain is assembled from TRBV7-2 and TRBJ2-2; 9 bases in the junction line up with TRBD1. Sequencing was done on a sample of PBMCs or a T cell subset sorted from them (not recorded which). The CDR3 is CASTSGQGWSGELFF. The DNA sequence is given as TGTGCCAGCACTTCGGGACAGGGTTGGTCCGGGGAGCTGTTTTTT.